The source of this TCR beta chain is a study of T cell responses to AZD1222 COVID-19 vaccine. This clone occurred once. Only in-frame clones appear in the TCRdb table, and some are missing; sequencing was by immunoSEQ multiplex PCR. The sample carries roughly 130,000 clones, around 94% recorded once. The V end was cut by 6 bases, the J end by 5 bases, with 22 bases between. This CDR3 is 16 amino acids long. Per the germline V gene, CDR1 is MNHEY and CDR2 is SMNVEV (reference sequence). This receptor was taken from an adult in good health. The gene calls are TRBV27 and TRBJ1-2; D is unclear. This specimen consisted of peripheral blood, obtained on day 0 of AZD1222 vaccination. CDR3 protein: CASSLGFSGKGYGYTF. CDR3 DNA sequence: TGTGCCAGCAGCCTCGGGTTCTCGGGGAAAGGGTATGGCTACACCTTC.